This TCR beta chain is drawn from a study of CD8 T cells in Susac syndrome. Germline loops: CDR1 KGHDR, CDR2 SFDVKD. The CDR3 spans 14 residues. The V and J ends lost 12 bases and 7 bases respectively, with 20 bases between them. This clonotype came up once. An input of 0.5 to 1 ug of RNA was subjected to reverse transcription using random hexamers. TCRdb re-derived calls from the immunoSEQ multiplex PCR reads in MiXCR, one entry per CDR3 protein. The repertoire consists of some 110,000 distinct CDR3 sequences, with 90% to 95% occurring once and the leading ten covering approximately 0.31%. The specimen sequenced was CD8+ T cells from PBMCs. The gene calls are TRBV24-1 and TRBJ2-2; maybe TRBD1 (6 bases). The source of this sequence is a human donor with multiple sclerosis. This CDR3 reads CAAQRQGSSGELFF. In nucleotides, the CDR3 is TGTGCCGCCCAGAGGCAGGGGTCTAGCGGGGAGCTGTTTTTT.